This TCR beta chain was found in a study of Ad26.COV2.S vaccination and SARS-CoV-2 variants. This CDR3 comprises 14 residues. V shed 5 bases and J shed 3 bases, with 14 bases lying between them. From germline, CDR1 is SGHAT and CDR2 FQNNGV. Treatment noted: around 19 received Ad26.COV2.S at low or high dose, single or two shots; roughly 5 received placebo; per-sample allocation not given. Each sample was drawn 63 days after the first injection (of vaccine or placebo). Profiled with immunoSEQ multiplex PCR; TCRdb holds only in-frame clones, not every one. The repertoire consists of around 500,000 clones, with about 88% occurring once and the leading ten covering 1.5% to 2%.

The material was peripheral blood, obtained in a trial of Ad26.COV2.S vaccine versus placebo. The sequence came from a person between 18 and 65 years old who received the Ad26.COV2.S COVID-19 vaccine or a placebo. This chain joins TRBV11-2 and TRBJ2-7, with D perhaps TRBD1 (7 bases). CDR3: CASSTGQGGYEQYF. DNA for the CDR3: TGTGCCAGCAGCACGGGGCAGGGGGGCTACGAGCAGTACTTC.